The rows below give T cell receptor beta chains drawn from one sample of a study of blood T cells in healthy people across ages. TCRdb re-called the 5' RACE reads with MiXCR, one entry per CDR3 protein. In the table there are roughly 800,000 distinct CDR3 sequences, 36% of which are singletons. Sequenced material: blood. The receptor set was obtained from a man aged 18 to 29 in good health. The CDR3 runs from the conserved cysteine through the conserved F or W. The order of the fields is D gene, clone size, V gene, J gene, CDR3 DNA, CDR3 protein. D genes are given only for firm matches. Not every row has a clone size; where given, it reads once, few, many or a size class.

>TRBD1|many|TRBV29-1|TRBJ2-5
TGCAGCGTCGAAGGACAGGTCTACCAAGAGACCCAGTACTTC
CSVEGQVYQETQYF
>-|-|TRBV20-1|TRBJ1-5
TGCAGTGCTAGAGGCCCGGGGGCAGGAAATCAGCCCCAGCATTTT
CSARGPGAGNQPQHF
>TRBD2|few|TRBV20-1|TRBJ2-1
TGCAGTGCTATTCATAGCGGGCGTAGCTCCTACAATGAGCAGTTCTTC
CSAIHSGRSSYNEQFF
>-|few|TRBV2|TRBJ2-3
TGTGCCAGCAGTTTCACGGACAGCTCAACAGATACGCAGTATTTT
CASSFTDSSTDTQYF
>TRBD2|-|TRBV7-9|TRBJ2-7
TGTGCCAGCAGCCCGGGACTAGCGGGGGGGCCTTGGAATGAGCAGTACTTC
CASSPGLAGGPWNEQYF
>TRBD1|-|TRBV3-1|TRBJ2-1
TGTGCCAGTAGCCAAGCCGGGACAGGCTACAATGAGCAGTTCTTC
CASSQAGTGYNEQFF
>-|-|TRBV6-1|TRBJ2-3
TGTGCCACCCGGGTGGGTACAGATACGCAGTATTTT
CATRVGTDTQYF
>-|few|TRBV7-2|TRBJ2-3
TGTGCCAGCAGCGCGGAGGGTGGAGGTTACACAGATACGCAGTATTTT
CASSAEGGGYTDTQYF
>-|few|TRBV7-2|TRBJ2-3
TGTGCCAGCAGCACCTCGAGGGGGACAGATACGCAGTATTTT
CASSTSRGTDTQYF
>TRBD2|many|TRBV5-1|TRBJ2-3
TGCGCCAGCAGCTCGGGACTAGCGGGTCGCACAGATACGCAGTATTTT
CASSSGLAGRTDTQYF
>-|few|TRBV25-1|TRBJ2-1
TGTGCCAGCAGTGAAGTGAGGGCCAAGGGTAGGAATGAGCAGTTCTTC
CASSEVRAKGRNEQFF
>TRBD2|many|TRBV5-1|TRBJ2-5
TGCGCCAGCAGACCGGGGGGGAACCAAGAGACCCAGTACTTC
CASRPGGNQETQYF
>TRBD1|-|TRBV6-5|TRBJ2-3
TGTGCCAGCAGTTACTCGAGTTCCGGGACAGGGGGCCGCGCAGATACGCAGTATTTT
CASSYSSSGTGGRADTQYF
>TRBD1|-|TRBV9|TRBJ1-5
TGTGCCAGCAGCGTAGGGGCAGGGGGAAACCAGCCCCAGCATTTT
CASSVGAGGNQPQHF
>TRBD1|-|TRBV4-3|TRBJ2-7
TGCGCCAGCAGCCAAGAGAGGCCCGGGACAGCCCGATCCTACGAGCAGTACTTC
CASSQERPGTARSYEQYF
>-|many|TRBV12-3/TRBV12-4|TRBJ2-7
TGTGCCAGCAGTCCCAATACGCTCGAGCAGTACTTC
CASSPNTLEQYF
>-|few|TRBV14|TRBJ1-1
TGTGCCAGCAGCCAAGACGTAGGGAGCACTGAAGCTTTCTTT
CASSQDVGSTEAFF
>-|-|TRBV4-1|TRBJ1-5
TGCGCCAGCAGCTGGGGAGGGGGCAATCAGCCCCAGCATTTT
CASSWGGGNQPQHF
>-|-|TRBV27|TRBJ2-7
TGTGCCAGCAGTTCCCGGGGCAGGGGCTACGAGCAGTACTTC
CASSSRGRGYEQYF
>TRBD1|-|TRBV4-3|TRBJ1-1
TGCGCCAGCAGCCGGACAGGGGGAAGTACTGAAGCTTTCTTT
CASSRTGGSTEAFF
>-|-|TRBV9|TRBJ1-1
TGTGCCAGCAACCCCCTCGGGGGCACTGAAGCTTTCTTT
CASNPLGGTEAFF
>TRBD1|-|TRBV27|TRBJ1-5
TGTGCCAGCAGTATACGACAGGGGGATCAGCCCCAGCATTTT
CASSIRQGDQPQHF
>-|many|TRBV12-3/TRBV12-4|TRBJ2-5
TGTGCCAGCAGTTTTCCTGGTGGAGGGCAAGAGACCCAGTACTTC
CASSFPGGGQETQYF
>-|few|TRBV20-1|TRBJ1-2
TGCAGTGCTAGAAGGGGCGTCGGCATGGCCTATGGCTACACCTTC
CSARRGVGMAYGYTF
>TRBD2|-|TRBV5-1|TRBJ2-3
TGCGCCAGCTTGCGTAGCGGGGGGGATACGCAGTATTTT
CASLRSGGDTQYF
>TRBD2|-|TRBV4-1|TRBJ2-2
TGCGCCAGCAGCCAAGCTAGCGGGGGGTCTTACACCGGGGAGCTGTTTTTT
CASSQASGGSYTGELFF
>-|-|TRBV20-1|TRBJ2-1
TGCAGTGCTTCGTCCCGTTACAATGAGCAGTTCTTC
CSASSRYNEQFF
>TRBD1|-|TRBV10-3|TRBJ2-7
TGTGCCATCAGGAAGGGAGACAGGGGGGTTTCCTACGAGCAGTACTTC
CAIRKGDRGVSYEQYF
>-|-|TRBV5-4|TRBJ1-4
TGTGCCAGCAGCTTGGATTCGGTTACTAATGAAAAACTGTTTTTT
CASSLDSVTNEKLFF
>-|-|TRBV4-2|TRBJ2-3
TGTGCCAGCAGCCAAGATTCGCTTGGTACAGATACGCAGTATTTT
CASSQDSLGTDTQYF
>-|-|TRBV5-1|TRBJ2-7
TGCGCCAGCAGCTTGTGGGCCCCAACAGGGTCTTTCTCCTACGAGCAGTACTTC
CASSLWAPTGSFSYEQYF
>-|many|TRBV5-1|TRBJ1-2
TGCGCCAGCAGCCCCAGAGCAGCCCGATATGGCTACACCTTC
CASSPRAARYGYTF
>-|few|TRBV2|TRBJ1-2
TGTGCCAGCAGTGGGTTAGGCTACACCTTC
CASSGLGYTF
>TRBD2|few|TRBV7-9|TRBJ2-5
TGTGCCAGCAGCTTAGCGCGACTAGCGGGGGCAGCCGTAGAGACCCAGTACTTC
CASSLARLAGAAVETQYF
>-|many|TRBV5-1|TRBJ1-6
TGCGCCAGCAGCCTGGGCGTCGGTTCACCCCTCCACTTT
CASSLGVGSPLHF
>-|-|TRBV7-2|TRBJ2-7
TGTGCCAGCAGCGGGGGACCTTCCTACAATGAGCAGTACTTC
CASSGGPSYNEQYF